This passage covers 31 T cell receptor beta chains from one sample sequenced in a study of blood T cell repertoires in COVID-19. Sequencing was performed with immunoSEQ multiplex PCR; in TCRdb, only in-frame clones are kept and a portion is missing. The repertoire holds about 110,000 clones, with more than 75% as singletons. The material sequenced was peripheral blood. The receptors come from a man between 70 and 80 years old with acute or convalescent COVID-19.

CDR3 region: CASGLAGGAYEQYF. CDR3 DNA sequence: TGTGCCAGCGGACTAGCGGGAGGGGCCTACGAGCAGTACTTC. The chain recombines TRBV7-9 with TRBJ2-7; 15 nucleotides line up with TRBD2. Per the germline V gene, CDR1 is SEHNR and CDR2 is FQNEAQ (reference sequence). The length of the CDR3 is 14 residues. V was clipped by 8 bases and J by 2 bases; unmatched bases: 1.

The chain links TRBV11-2 to TRBJ2-5; 7 nucleotides agree with TRBD2. Germline V gene lookup returns CDR1 SGHAT and CDR2 FQNNGV. The CDR3 sequence is 14 residues long. The trim removed 3 bases at V and 3 bases at J, leaving 4 bases unmatched. For the CDR3, the DNA is TGTGCCAGCAGCTTCGGGACTATAAAAGAGACCCAGTACTTC. It is translated as CASSFGTIKETQYF.

The rearrangement uses TRBV30 and TRBJ1-4; TRBD1 matches 7 bases. The CDR3 loop spans 14 amino acids. Germline assignment: CDR1 GTSNPN and CDR2 SVGIG (reference sequence). The J segment lost 7 bases and the V segment lost 6 bases, leaving 11 bases of the junction unmatched. The CDR3 region is CACYRQGTGEKLFF. DNA for the CDR3: TGTGCCTGCTACAGACAGGGAACGGGTGAAAAACTGTTTTTT.

The chain carries TRBV10-2 and TRBJ1-6; 9 nucleotides line up with TRBD1. This CDR3 is built from 13 residues. The V segment lost 9 bases and the J segment 9 bases; nucleotides outside the gene matches: 6. Germline V gene lookup returns CDR1 WSHSY and CDR2 SAAADI. The CDR3 DNA sequence: TGCGCCAGTTTCACAGGGGGCGTTTCACCCCTCCACTTT. It encodes CASFTGGVSPLHF.

Only a few counts were recorded for this clone. This chain joins TRBV19 and TRBJ2-2, with D possibly TRBD1 on 6 matching bases. V was clipped by 6 bases and J by 1 base, with 15 bases between them. Germline CDR1 and CDR2: LNHDA and SQIVND (reference sequence). The CDR3 is 16 amino acids. For the CDR3, the DNA is TGTGCCAGTAGAGGACCTCGGACAGTGAACACCGGGGAGCTGTTTTTT. Amino acids: CASRGPRTVNTGELFF. Full variable domain (rest looked up from reference TRBV19 and TRBJ2-2): DGGITQSPKYLFRKEGQNVTLSCEQNLNHDAMYWYRQDPGQGLRLIYYSQIVNDFQKGDIAEGYSVSREKKESFPLTVTSAQKNPTAFYLCASRGPRTVNTGELFFGEGSRLTVL.

The CDR3 DNA follows: TGTGCCAGCAGCTTAGGGGGCGCGCGCCCTGGTGCCGGGGAGCTGTTTTTT. It yields the protein CASSLGGARPGAGELFF. The chain employs TRBV5-4 and TRBJ2-2; 7 nucleotides line up with TRBD1. The CDR3 extends over 17 amino acids. The germline V gene has CDR1 SGHNT and CDR2 YYREEE (reference sequence). Trimming at V came to 2 bases and at J to 6 bases, leaving 13 bases not matched to a gene. The entire variable domain, with the rest obtained from reference TRBV5-4 and TRBJ2-2, is as follows: ETGVTQSPTHLIKTRGQQVTLRCSSQSGHNTVSWYQQALGQGPQFIFQYYREEENGRGNFPPRFSGLQFPNYSSELNVNALELDDSALYLCASSLGGARPGAGELFFGEGSRLTVL.

The chain recombines TRBV12-3 or TRBV12-4 with TRBJ1-6; D may be TRBD1 (6 bases). This CDR3 has 13 residues. The germline V and J ends were trimmed by 5 bases and 8 bases, with 10 bases remaining between them. As DNA, the CDR3 is TGTGCCAGCAGTGCGCACAGGGATTCACCCCTCCACTTT. Encoded protein: CASSAHRDSPLHF.

The V gene is TRBV5-1, the J gene TRBJ1-3, with a possible D match to TRBD1 (5 bases). Germline-derived CDR1 and CDR2 are SGHRS and YFSETQ. The CDR3 is 14 residues long. V lost 0 bases, J lost 9 bases, and 13 bases lay in between. Here the CDR3 DNA reads TGCGCCAGCAGCTTGGGCGGCAGGGAGGGCACCATATATTTT. Protein: CASSLGGREGTIYF.

V and J are TRBV2 and TRBJ1-5, with a possible D match to TRBD1 (6 bases). The CDR3 is made up of 15 amino acids. The germline V and J ends were trimmed by 6 bases and 0 bases, with 12 bases remaining between them. The germline gives CDR1 SNHLY, CDR2 FYNNEI. CDR3 protein: CASSVTGNSNQPQHF. As DNA, the CDR3 is TGTGCCAGCAGCGTGACAGGAAATAGCAATCAGCCCCAGCATTTT.

The chain joins TRBV5-6 to TRBJ2-7, with a tentative D call TRBD2 (6 bases). Trimming stripped 1 base from V and 0 bases from J, with 8 bases between. Germline V gene sequence: CDR1 SGHDT, CDR2 YYEEEE. This CDR3 region has 14 residues. Here the CDR3 reads CASSLRGISYEQYF. The CDR3 DNA reads TGTGCCAGCAGCTTGCGGGGGATCTCCTACGAGCAGTACTTC.

The genes are TRBV6-5 and TRBJ2-1; the match to TRBD2 covers 7 bases. V lost 6 bases to trimming and J lost 12 bases; unmatched junction nucleotides: 17. CDR1 and CDR2 from the germline V gene are MNHEY and SVGAGI. The CDR3 loop spans 15 amino acids. CDR3 sequence (DNA): TGTGCCAGCAGCCAAACGAGACTAGCCGGGGGAGGGCAGTTCTTC. The encoded protein is CASSQTRLAGGGQFF.

The chain uses TRBV29-1 and TRBJ2-2; D gene uncertain. The germline gives CDR1 SQVTM, CDR2 ANQGSEA. The length of the CDR3 is 15 residues. Trimming pared 4 bases from V and 1 base from J, leaving 13 bases between. CDR3 protein: CSVVPATRNTGELFF. DNA of the CDR3: TGCAGCGTTGTGCCTGCGACAAGGAACACCGGGGAGCTGTTTTTT.

The chain employs TRBV2 and TRBJ1-3, with a possible D match to TRBD1 (5 bases). CDR1 and CDR2 (germline): SNHLY, FYNNEI. V shed 6 bases and J shed 0 bases, with 6 bases lying between them. The CDR3 consists of 13 residues. The CDR3 region has the DNA TGTGCCAGCAGGGGGCCCTCTGGAAACACCATATATTTT. This gives the protein CASRGPSGNTIYF.

The CDR3, as DNA: TGTGCCAGCAGTTTACGGGCAGGGGGCCACGAGCAGTACTTC. Translated, it gives CASSLRAGGHEQYF. V usage is TRBV27 and J usage is TRBJ2-7, with 8 bases lining up with TRBD1. The germline CDR1 and CDR2 sequences are MNHEY and SMNVEV (reference sequence). V was clipped by 2 bases and J by 5 bases; unmatched bases: 5. This CDR3 has 14 amino acids.

The rearrangement uses TRBV7-3 and TRBJ2-3; 9 nucleotides match TRBD2. The ends lost 8 bases at V and 4 bases at J; junction bases unmatched: 7. The CDR3 extends over 14 amino acids. Looked up from germline, CDR1 is SGHTA and CDR2 is FQGTGA. Here the CDR3 DNA reads TGTGCCAGCCGGGCGGGAGGGGGCTCAGATACGCAGTATTTT. It specifies CASRAGGGSDTQYF.

The chain employs TRBV4-1 and TRBJ2-3; TRBD1 is a possible D gene (5 bases). Looked up from germline, CDR1 is MGHRA and CDR2 is YSYEKL. The CDR3 is 20 residues long. V was trimmed by 2 bases and J by 4 bases, leaving 28 bases between them. The CDR3 DNA reads as TGCGCCAGCAGCCAACTAATTGGGCAGGGATTACCGCAAGGGGCAGATACGCAGTATTTT. Amino acid sequence: CASSQLIGQGLPQGADTQYF.

The CDR3 region is CASSLSQGVEDTQYF. The DNA of the CDR3 is TGTGCCAGCAGCTTGTCTCAGGGGGTAGAGGATACGCAGTATTTT. The chain carries TRBV11-2 and TRBJ2-3, with 7 bases matching TRBD1. V gave up 3 bases and J gave up 6 bases; unmatched junction bases: 9. Per germline, CDR1 SGHAT and CDR2 FQNNGV. The CDR3 length is 15 residues.

This chain's CDR3 is CAWSVGISPGTAGNGYTF. The CDR3 bases are TGTGCCTGGAGTGTAGGGATCTCGCCGGGGACGGCGGGAAATGGCTACACCTTC. The V call is TRBV30, the J call TRBJ1-2; possible D gene TRBD1, 5 bases. The V and J ends lost 0 bases and 6 bases respectively, with 26 bases between them. The CDR3 has 18 amino acids. Germline V lookup: CDR1 GTSNPN, CDR2 SVGIG (reference sequence).

This clone turned up a few times. V and J are TRBV28 and TRBJ1-4, with D possibly matching TRBD1 (5 bases). The V gene lost 8 bases and the J gene lost 4 bases, with 20 bases spanning the gap. CDR1 is MDHEN, CDR2 SYDVKM, per germline. This CDR3 has 16 residues. CDR3 bases: TGTGCCAGCCAACATCCATCTGGGGCCATTAATGAAAAACTGTTTTTT. This translates into CASQHPSGAINEKLFF. The entire variable domain, with the rest obtained from reference TRBV28 and TRBJ1-4, is as follows: DVKVTQSSRYLVKRTGEKVFLECVQDMDHENMFWYRQDPGLGLRLIYFSYDVKMKEKGDIPEGYSVSREKKERFSLILESASTNQTSMYLCASQHPSGAINEKLFFGSGTQLSVL.

Of note for this clone: The same CDR3 arises from other DNA sequences in this sample as well. The chain combines TRBV28 with TRBJ1-2; D is unresolved. The V gene lost 2 bases and the J gene lost 5 bases, with 6 bases spanning the gap. The CDR3 consists of 12 residues. Germline values: CDR1 MDHEN, CDR2 SYDVKM. The chain's CDR3 is CASSLSPYGYTF. The CDR3 nucleotides are TGTGCCAGCAGTTTAAGCCCATATGGCTACACCTTC.

The J gene is TRBJ1-2, the V gene TRBV30; TRBD1 matches at 8 bases. With 2 bases clipped from V and 4 bases from J, the junction kept 3 bases outside the gene matches. The germline V gene has CDR1 GTSNPN and CDR2 SVGIG (reference sequence). CDR3 length equals 13 residues. The CDR3 sequence: CAWSRDRPYGYTF. CDR3 sequence (DNA): TGTGCCTGGAGTCGGGACAGGCCCTATGGCTACACCTTC.

The V call is TRBV12-3 or TRBV12-4, the J call TRBJ1-5; D call uncertain. There are 13 residues in the CDR3. Deletions cut 2 bases from V and 6 bases from J, with 8 bases between. The CDR3 DNA reads TGTGCCAGCAGTTTAAGAGGGCTTCAGCCCCAGCATTTT. Translated: CASSLRGLQPQHF.

The V gene is TRBV19, the J gene TRBJ1-2; 8 nucleotides agree with TRBD1. CDR3 length: 16 amino acids. The V gene's germline CDR1 is LNHDA and CDR2 SQIVND (reference sequence). V trimming: 4 bases; J trimming: 1 base; junction bases outside the gene matches: 8. Here the CDR3 DNA reads TGTGCCAGTAGTACCAGGGGGCGATCTATTAACTATGGCTACACCTTC. As protein: CASSTRGRSINYGYTF.

The V gene is TRBV7-8, the J gene TRBJ2-3; possibly TRBD1 for D (5 bases). V lost 0 bases to trimming and J lost 2 bases, with 9 bases between them. Germline CDR1 and CDR2: SGHVS and FQNEAQ. The CDR3 is 15 amino acids. CDR3 protein: CASSLARQFTDTQYF. For the CDR3, the DNA is TGTGCCAGCAGCTTAGCCAGACAGTTCACAGATACGCAGTATTTT.

J is TRBJ2-3 and V is TRBV29-1; 11 positions agree with TRBD1. CDR3 size: 14 residues. V shed 7 bases and J 3 bases; nucleotides not matched to a gene: 6. CDR1 and CDR2 (germline): SQVTM, ANQGSEA. As DNA, the CDR3 is TGCAGCGGGCGGACAGGGGGCTGGACAGATACGCAGTATTTT. Translating it yields CSGRTGGWTDTQYF.

This chain connects TRBV3-1 (or the pseudogene TRBV3-2) to TRBJ2-5; D is uncertain. Germline V lookup: CDR1 LGHDT, CDR2 YNNKEL (reference sequence). Deletions cut 0 bases from V and 3 bases from J, with 14 bases between. CDR3 length equals 16 residues. The CDR3 loop reads CASSQDPERGKETQYF. CDR3 in DNA: TGTGCCAGCAGCCAAGATCCAGAGAGAGGCAAAGAGACCCAGTACTTC.

The genes are TRBV28 and TRBJ2-3, with D maybe TRBD2 (5 bases). Trimming cost V 1 base and J 3 bases, with 5 bases left between them. The CDR3 has 13 residues. The germline V gene encodes CDR1 MDHEN and CDR2 SYDVKM. The CDR3 coding sequence is TGTGCCAGCAGTTTATCGGGGACAGATACGCAGTATTTT. The encoded protein is CASSLSGTDTQYF.

The rearrangement uses TRBV18 and TRBJ2-7; TRBD1 agrees at 12 bases. Per germline, CDR1 KGHSH and CDR2 LQKENI. The CDR3 totals 15 residues. Losses at the gene ends were 3 bases for V and 3 bases for J; bases not matched to a gene: 3. CDR3 sequence reads: CASSPGTGGFYEQYF. CDR3 nucleotide sequence: TGTGCCAGCTCACCGGGGACAGGGGGCTTCTACGAGCAGTACTTC.

This clone has a handful of counts. The chain combines TRBV5-4 with TRBJ1-6; D is undetermined. The CDR3 runs 14 residues. Germline V gene sequence: CDR1 SGHNT, CDR2 YYREEE (reference sequence). The V and J ends lost 3 bases and 4 bases respectively, with 8 bases between them. The CDR3 is CASSSMEYNSPLHF. CDR3 DNA: TGTGCCAGCAGCTCTATGGAGTATAATTCACCCCTCCACTTT.

This clone was detected once. This sequence joins TRBV18 and TRBJ2-7, with 7 nucleotides matching TRBD1. This CDR3 contains 15 residues. Trimming cost V 3 bases and J 0 bases; bases outside gene matches: 5. The V gene's germline CDR1 is KGHSH and CDR2 LQKENI. The CDR3 DNA is TGTGCCAGCTCACCCGGGACAGCAAGCTCCTACGAGCAGTACTTC. It yields the protein CASSPGTASSYEQYF. Combining the CDR3 with reference TRBV18 and TRBJ2-7 gives the whole variable domain NAGVMQNPRHLVRRRGQEARLRCSPMKGHSHVYWYRQLPEEGLKFMVYLQKENIIDESGMPKERFSAEFPKEGPSILRIQQVVRGDSAAYFCASSPGTASSYEQYFGPGTRLTVT.

The rearrangement joins TRBV19 to TRBJ1-1; a possible D gene is TRBD1 (6 bases). The CDR3 is 14 residues long. The ends were cut back, 6 bases at V and 4 bases at J, with 15 bases in the middle. Germline values: CDR1 LNHDA, CDR2 SQIVND (reference sequence). For the CDR3, the DNA is TGTGCCAGTAGCCCCAGGGGTATGGGCACTGAAGCTTTCTTT. This gives the protein CASSPRGMGTEAFF.